The sequence of this TCR beta chain was determined in a study of blood T cell repertoires in COVID-19. Methods used by the authors: Amplifying reference gene primers gave estimates of nucleated cell counts. Repertoires were generated with immunoSEQ multiplex PCR, while TCRdb's copy carries only in-frame clones and drops some. V and J calls and clone size come straight from that table; D and trimming were deduced from the DNA. The data hold around 300,000 clones, with roughly 90% observed a single time. Donors in Cohort 3 who had recovered were those with two negative PCRs, healthcare professional clearance, or resolution of their symptoms. This clone was found once. Sequenced input: PBMCs or T cells enriched from blood (not recorded which). The receptor comes from a woman in her sixties or seventies who had recovered from COVID-19.

CDR3 coding DNA: TGTGCCAGCAGCTACAACCGGGACAGGGCGGTGGACATTCAGTACTTC. This encodes CASSYNRDRAVDIQYF. The chain employs TRBV7-9 and TRBJ2-4; TRBD1 aligns across 9 bases. V dropped 4 bases and J dropped 8; count of bases not matched to a gene: 12. The CDR3 has 16 residues. In germline, CDR1 is SEHNR, CDR2 FQNEAQ (reference sequence).